This TCR beta chain was recorded in a study of cytomegalovirus exposure and HLA in healthy donors. V lost 7 bases to trimming and J lost 4 bases; unmatched junction nucleotides: 8. The V gene's germline CDR1 is SNHLY and CDR2 FYNNEI. The CDR3 consists of 14 residues. A multiplex PCR was run with 60 Vbeta primers and 13 Jbeta primers. Generated by immunoSEQ multiplex PCR, the TCRdb table keeps only in-frame clones and is missing some. The sample holds roughly 55,000 clones. The clonotype was recovered from a man aged 50 to 59 in good health and CMV-seropositive. The specimen was PBMCs. V and J are TRBV2 and TRBJ2-7, with 9 bases fitting TRBD1. The CDR3 nucleotides are TGTGCCAGCAACCTAGTGGACAGGGGTTACGAGCAGTACTTC. Amino acid sequence: CASNLVDRGYEQYF.